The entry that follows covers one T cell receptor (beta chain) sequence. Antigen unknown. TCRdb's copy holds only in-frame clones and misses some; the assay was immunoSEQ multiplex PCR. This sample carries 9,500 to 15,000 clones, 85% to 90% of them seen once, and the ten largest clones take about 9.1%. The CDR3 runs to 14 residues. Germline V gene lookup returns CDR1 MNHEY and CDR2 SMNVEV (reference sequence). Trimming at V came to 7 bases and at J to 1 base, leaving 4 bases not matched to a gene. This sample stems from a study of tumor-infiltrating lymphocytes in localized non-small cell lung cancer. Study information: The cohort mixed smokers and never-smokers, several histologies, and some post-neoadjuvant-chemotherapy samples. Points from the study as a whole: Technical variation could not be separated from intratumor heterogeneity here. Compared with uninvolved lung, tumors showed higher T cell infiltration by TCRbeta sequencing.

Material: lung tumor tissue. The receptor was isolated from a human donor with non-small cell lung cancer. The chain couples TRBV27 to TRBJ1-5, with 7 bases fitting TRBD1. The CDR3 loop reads CASTPGQSNQPQHF. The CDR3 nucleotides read TGTGCCAGCACCCCGGGACAGAGCAATCAGCCCCAGCATTTT.